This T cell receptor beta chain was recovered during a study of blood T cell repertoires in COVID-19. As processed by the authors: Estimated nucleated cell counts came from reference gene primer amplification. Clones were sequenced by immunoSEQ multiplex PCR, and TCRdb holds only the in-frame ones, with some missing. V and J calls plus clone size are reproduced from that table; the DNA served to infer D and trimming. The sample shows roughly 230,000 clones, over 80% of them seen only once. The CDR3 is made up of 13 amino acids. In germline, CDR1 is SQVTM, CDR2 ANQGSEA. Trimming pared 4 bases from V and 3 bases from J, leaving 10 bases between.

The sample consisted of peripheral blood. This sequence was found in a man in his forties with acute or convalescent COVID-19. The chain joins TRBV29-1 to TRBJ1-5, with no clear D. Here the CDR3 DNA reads TGCAGCGTTGCCGACGGACTCAATCAGCCCCAGCATTTT. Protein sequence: CSVADGLNQPQHF.